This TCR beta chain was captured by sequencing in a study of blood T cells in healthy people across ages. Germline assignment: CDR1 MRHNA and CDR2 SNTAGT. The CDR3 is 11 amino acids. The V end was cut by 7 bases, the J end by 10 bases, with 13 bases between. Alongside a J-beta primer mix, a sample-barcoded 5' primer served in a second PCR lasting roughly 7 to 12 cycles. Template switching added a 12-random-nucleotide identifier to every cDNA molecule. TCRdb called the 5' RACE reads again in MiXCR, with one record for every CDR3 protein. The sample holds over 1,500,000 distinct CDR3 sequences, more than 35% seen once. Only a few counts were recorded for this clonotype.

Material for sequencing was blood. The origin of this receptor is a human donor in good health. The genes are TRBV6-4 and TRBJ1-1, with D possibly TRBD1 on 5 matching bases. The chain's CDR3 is CASTPGTGAFF. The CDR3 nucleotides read TGTGCCAGCACGCCCGGGACGGGAGCTTTCTTT.